This is a list of T cell receptor beta chains from one sample in a study of beta chain features in type 1 diabetes. Clones were read by immunoSEQ multiplex PCR, and TCRdb kept only the in-frame ones, dropping some. The sample consists of about 620,000 clones, 15% of them appearing once. Sequences were obtained from naive CD4+ T cells from blood. Receptor source: a man younger than 35 in good health. The conserved cysteine and the conserved F or W are not part of the CDR3 here. Each record gives: V gene, clone size, J gene, CDR3 protein. Some rows mark clone size as missing; the rest say once, few, many or name a class of expanded clone.

>TRBV19|-|TRBJ1-2
ASQTGGKNYGYT
>TRBV23-1|few|TRBJ1-1
ASSQHRNTEAF
>TRBV4-1|-|TRBJ1-2
ASSQETQPNYGYT
>TRBV6-5|few|TRBJ2-1
ASSYGNEQF
>TRBV14|-|TRBJ2-3
ASSQPGGTDTQY
>TRBV28|few|TRBJ2-1
ASSLMQINEQF
>TRBV15|few|TRBJ2-1
ATSLARASHNEQF
>TRBV30|-|TRBJ2-7
AWSVGSSYEQY
>TRBV4-1|few|TRBJ1-1
ASSLEGRIMNTEAF
>TRBV7-2|few|TRBJ2-7
ASSLRTSGRLREQY
>TRBV7-2|few|TRBJ2-7
ASSLGTSEYEQY
>TRBV19|few|TRBJ2-3
ASRPDRVSDTQY
>TRBV4-1|few|TRBJ2-7
ASSQAYEQY
>TRBV25-1|-|TRBJ2-7
ASSDLGQGTYEQY
>TRBV2|-|TRBJ2-7
ASSRDSYEQY
>TRBV19|few|TRBJ2-1
ASSPSPVTNEQF
>TRBV7-2|-|TRBJ2-7
ASIKDRAPHYEQY
>TRBV9|few|TRBJ1-6
ASTLSPVEGSPLH
>TRBV7-8|-|TRBJ1-1
ASSSRTGNTEAF
>TRBV6-5|few|TRBJ2-1
ASSHDRDNEQF
>TRBV10-3|many|TRBJ1-6
AISESGVRDSPLH
>TRBV19|few|TRBJ2-1
ASSIFTGQGRNEQF
>TRBV6-5|-|TRBJ1-1
ASSRDSRATAF
>TRBV5-4|-|TRBJ2-7
ASSLDRGPTYEQY
>TRBV5-1|-|TRBJ2-1
ASSLSGNEQF
>TRBV6-6|few|TRBJ2-1
ASSRDRGSYNEQF
>TRBV9|few|TRBJ1-2
ASGQNRGIDGYT
>TRBV5-1|-|TRBJ2-1
ASSGAARPYNEQF
>TRBV7-2|-|TRBJ2-5
ASSLGGQGTETQY
>TRBV6-5|-|TRBJ1-2
ASSPGQGVYGYT
>TRBV18|few|TRBJ1-2
ASSPRNNYGYT
>TRBV4-2|-|TRBJ2-4
ASSQDGQGRTAKNIQY
>TRBV30|few|TRBJ2-3
AWSVSTDTNTDTQY
>TRBV13|-|TRBJ2-7
ASSRDLPHEQY
>TRBV5-4|-|TRBJ2-1
ASSRDSHNEQF
>TRBV28|-|TRBJ2-1
ASSLITSEQF
>TRBV19|-|TRBJ2-1
ASKRETGINEQF